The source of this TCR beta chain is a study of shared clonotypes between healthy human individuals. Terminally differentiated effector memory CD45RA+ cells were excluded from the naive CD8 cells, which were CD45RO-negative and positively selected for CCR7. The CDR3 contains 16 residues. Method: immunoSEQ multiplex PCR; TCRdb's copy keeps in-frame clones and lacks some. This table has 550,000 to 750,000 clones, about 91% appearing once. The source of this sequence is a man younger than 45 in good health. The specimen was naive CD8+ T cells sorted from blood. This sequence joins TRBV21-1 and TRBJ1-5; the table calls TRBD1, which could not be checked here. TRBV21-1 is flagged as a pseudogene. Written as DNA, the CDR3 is TGTGCCAGCAGCAAAGGCAAAGGGGGCGAGGGACAGCCCCAGCATTTT. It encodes CASSKGKGGEGQPQHF.